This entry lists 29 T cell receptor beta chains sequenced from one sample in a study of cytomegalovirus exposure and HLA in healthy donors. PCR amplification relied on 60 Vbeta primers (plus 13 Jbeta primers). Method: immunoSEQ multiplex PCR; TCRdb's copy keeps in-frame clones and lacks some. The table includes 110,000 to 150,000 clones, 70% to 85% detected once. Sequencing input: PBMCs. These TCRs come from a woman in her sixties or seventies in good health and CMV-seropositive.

In DNA, the CDR3 is TGTGCCAGCAGTTACACAGGGTACACTAATGAAAAACTGTTTTTT. The encoded protein is CASSYTGYTNEKLFF. The J gene is TRBJ1-4, the V gene TRBV27; D might be TRBD1 (6 bases). Trimming took 4 bases from V and 2 from J, leaving 11 bases between them. CDR1 is MNHEY and CDR2 is SMNVEV in the germline V gene (reference sequence). The CDR3 covers 15 residues.

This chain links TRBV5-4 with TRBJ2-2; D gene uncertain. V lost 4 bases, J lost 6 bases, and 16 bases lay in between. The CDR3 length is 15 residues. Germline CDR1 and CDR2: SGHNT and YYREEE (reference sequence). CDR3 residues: CASSPRRVLSGELFF. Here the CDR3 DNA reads TGTGCCAGCAGCCCTCGAAGAGTCCTGTCCGGGGAGCTGTTTTTT.

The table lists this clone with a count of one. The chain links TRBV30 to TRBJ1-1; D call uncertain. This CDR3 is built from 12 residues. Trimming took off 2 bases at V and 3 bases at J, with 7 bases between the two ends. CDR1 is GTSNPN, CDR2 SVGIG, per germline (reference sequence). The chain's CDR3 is CAWSSSYTEAFF. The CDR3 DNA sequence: TGTGCCTGGAGTTCGAGTTACACTGAAGCTTTCTTT.

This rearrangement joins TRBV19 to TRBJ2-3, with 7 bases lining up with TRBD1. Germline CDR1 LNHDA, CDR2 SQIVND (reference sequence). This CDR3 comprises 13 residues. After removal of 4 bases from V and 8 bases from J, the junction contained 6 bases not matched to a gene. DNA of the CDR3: TGTGCCAGTAGTAGACAGGGAAGGGGTACGCAGTATTTT. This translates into CASSRQGRGTQYF.

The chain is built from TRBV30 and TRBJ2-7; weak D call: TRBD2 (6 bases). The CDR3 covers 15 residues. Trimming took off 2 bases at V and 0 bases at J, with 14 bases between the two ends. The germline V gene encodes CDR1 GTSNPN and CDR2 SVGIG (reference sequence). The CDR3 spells CAWSSGNSGSYEQYF. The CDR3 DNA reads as TGTGCCTGGAGTAGTGGGAATAGCGGCTCCTACGAGCAGTACTTC.

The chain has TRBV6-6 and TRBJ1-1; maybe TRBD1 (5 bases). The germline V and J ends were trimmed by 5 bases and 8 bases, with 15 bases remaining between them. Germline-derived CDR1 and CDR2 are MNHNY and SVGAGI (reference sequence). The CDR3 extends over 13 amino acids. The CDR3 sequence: CASSQVGQGEAFF. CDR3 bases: TGTGCCAGCAGTCAGGTAGGGCAGGGAGAAGCTTTCTTT.

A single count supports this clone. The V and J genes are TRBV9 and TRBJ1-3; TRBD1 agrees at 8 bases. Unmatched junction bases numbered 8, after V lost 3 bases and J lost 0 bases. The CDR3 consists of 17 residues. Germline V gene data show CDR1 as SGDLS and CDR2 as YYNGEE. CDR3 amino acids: CASSGPDREGSGNTIYF. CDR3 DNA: TGTGCCAGCAGCGGACCGGACAGGGAGGGCTCTGGAAACACCATATATTTT.

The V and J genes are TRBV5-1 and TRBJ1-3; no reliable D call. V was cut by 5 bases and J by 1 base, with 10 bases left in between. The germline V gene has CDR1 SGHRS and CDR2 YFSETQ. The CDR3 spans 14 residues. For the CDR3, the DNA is TGCGCCAGCAGTCCCGGGGTTTCTGGAAACACCATATATTTT. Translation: CASSPGVSGNTIYF.

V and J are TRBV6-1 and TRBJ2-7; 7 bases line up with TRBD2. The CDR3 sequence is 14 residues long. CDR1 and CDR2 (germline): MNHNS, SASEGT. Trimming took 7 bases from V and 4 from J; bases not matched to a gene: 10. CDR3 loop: CASKDGLRGYEQYF. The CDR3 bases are TGTGCCAGCAAGGACGGGCTGCGGGGGTACGAGCAGTACTTC.

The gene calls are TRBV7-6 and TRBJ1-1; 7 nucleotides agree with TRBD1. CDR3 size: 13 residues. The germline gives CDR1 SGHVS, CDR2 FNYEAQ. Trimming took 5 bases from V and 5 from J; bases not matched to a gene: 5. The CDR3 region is CASSQTGSTEAFF. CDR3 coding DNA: TGTGCCAGCAGCCAGACAGGGAGTACTGAAGCTTTCTTT.

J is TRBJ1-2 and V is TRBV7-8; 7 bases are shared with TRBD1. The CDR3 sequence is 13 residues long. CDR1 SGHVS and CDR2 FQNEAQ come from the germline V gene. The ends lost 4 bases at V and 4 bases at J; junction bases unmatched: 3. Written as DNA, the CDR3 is TGTGCCAGCAGCTCGACAGGGATCTATGGCTACACCTTC. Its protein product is CASSSTGIYGYTF. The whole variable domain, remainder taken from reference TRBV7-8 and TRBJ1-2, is GAGVSQSPRYKVAKRGQDVALRCDPISGHVSLFWYQQALGQGPEFLTYFQNEAQLDKSGLPSDRFFAERPEGSVSTLKIQRTQQEDSAVYLCASSSTGIYGYTFGSGTRLTVV.

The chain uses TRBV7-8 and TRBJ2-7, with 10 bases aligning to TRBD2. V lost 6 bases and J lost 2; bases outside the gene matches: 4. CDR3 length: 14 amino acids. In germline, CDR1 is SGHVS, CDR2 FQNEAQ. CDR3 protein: CASSSSGRAYEQYF. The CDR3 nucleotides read TGTGCCAGCAGTTCCAGCGGGAGGGCCTACGAGCAGTACTTC.

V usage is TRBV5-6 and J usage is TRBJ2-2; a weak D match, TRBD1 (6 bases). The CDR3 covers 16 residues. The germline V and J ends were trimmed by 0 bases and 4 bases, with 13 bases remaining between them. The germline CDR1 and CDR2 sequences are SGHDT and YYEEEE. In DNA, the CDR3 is TGTGCCAGCAGCTTGGGCAGGGGACCGTTCACCGGGGAGCTGTTTTTT. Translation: CASSLGRGPFTGELFF.

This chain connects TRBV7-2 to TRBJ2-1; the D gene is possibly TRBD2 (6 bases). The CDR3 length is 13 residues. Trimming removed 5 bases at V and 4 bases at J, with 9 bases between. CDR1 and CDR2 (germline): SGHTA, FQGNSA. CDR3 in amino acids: CASSHGTYNEQFF. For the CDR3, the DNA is TGTGCCAGCAGCCATGGGACTTACAATGAGCAGTTCTTC.

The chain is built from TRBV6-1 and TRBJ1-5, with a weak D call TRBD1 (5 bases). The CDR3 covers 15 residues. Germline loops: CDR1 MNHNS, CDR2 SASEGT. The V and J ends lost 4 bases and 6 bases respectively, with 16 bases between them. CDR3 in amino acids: CASSVAQGRGQPQHF. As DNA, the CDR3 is TGTGCCAGCAGTGTGGCCCAGGGTAGGGGTCAGCCCCAGCATTTT.

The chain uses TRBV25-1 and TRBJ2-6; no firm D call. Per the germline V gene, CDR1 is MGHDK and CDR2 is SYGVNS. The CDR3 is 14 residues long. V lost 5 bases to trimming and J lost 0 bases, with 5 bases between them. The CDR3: CASSRSSGANVLTF. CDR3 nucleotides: TGTGCCAGCAGTCGGAGCTCTGGGGCCAACGTCCTGACTTTC.

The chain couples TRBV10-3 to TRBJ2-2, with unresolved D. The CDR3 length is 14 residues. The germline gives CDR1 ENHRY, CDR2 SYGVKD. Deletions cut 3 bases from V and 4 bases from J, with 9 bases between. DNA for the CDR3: TGTGCCATCAGTGACTCCAGTGGCACCGGGGAGCTGTTTTTT. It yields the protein CAISDSSGTGELFF.

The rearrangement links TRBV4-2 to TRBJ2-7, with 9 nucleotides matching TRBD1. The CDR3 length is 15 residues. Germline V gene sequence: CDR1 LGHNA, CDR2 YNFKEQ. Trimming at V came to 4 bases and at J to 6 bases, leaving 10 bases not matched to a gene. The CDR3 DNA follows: TGTGCCAGCAGCCCTGGGACAGGGAAATCAGGCGAGCAGTACTTC. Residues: CASSPGTGKSGEQYF.

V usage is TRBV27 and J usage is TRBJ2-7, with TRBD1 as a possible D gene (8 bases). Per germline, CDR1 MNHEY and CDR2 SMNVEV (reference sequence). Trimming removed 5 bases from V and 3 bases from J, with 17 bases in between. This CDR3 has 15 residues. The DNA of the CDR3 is TGTGCCAGCAGTCCGAGGACAGGGAGGGTCTACGAGCAGTACTTC. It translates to CASSPRTGRVYEQYF.

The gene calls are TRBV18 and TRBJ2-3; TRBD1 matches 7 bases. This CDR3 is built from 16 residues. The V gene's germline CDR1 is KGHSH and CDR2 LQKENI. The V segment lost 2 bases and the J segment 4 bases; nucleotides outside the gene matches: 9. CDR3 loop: CASSPAIDRVADTQYF. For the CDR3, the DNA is TGTGCCAGCTCACCAGCAATCGACAGGGTAGCAGATACGCAGTATTTT. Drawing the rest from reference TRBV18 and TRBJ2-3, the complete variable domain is NAGVMQNPRHLVRRRGQEARLRCSPMKGHSHVYWYRQLPEEGLKFMVYLQKENIIDESGMPKERFSAEFPKEGPSILRIQQVVRGDSAAYFCASSPAIDRVADTQYFGPGTRLTVL.

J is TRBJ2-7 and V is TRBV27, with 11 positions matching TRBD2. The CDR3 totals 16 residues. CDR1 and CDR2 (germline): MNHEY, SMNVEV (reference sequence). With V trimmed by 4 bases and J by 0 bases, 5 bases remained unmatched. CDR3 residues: CASSSPGTSGSYEQYF. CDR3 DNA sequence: TGTGCCAGCAGTTCGCCCGGGACTAGCGGCTCCTACGAGCAGTACTTC.

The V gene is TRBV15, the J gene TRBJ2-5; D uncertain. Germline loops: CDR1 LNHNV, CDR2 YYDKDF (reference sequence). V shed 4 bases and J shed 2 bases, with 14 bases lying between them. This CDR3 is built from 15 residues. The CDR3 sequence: CATSNYGRVQETQYF. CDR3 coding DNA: TGTGCCACCAGCAATTATGGGCGTGTACAAGAGACCCAGTACTTC.

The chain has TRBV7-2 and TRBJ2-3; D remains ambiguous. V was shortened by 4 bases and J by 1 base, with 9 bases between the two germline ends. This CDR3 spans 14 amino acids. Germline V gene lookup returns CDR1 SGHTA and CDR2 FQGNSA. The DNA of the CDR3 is TGTGCCAGCAGCTCCCCGCCGGGCACAGATACGCAGTATTTT. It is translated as CASSSPPGTDTQYF.

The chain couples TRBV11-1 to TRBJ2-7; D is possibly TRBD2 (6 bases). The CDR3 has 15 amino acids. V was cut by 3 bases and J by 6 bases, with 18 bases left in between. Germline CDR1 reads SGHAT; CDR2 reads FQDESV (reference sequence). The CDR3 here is CASSFFGAGSPEQYF. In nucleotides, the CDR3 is TGTGCCAGCAGCTTTTTCGGAGCCGGGAGTCCCGAGCAGTACTTC.

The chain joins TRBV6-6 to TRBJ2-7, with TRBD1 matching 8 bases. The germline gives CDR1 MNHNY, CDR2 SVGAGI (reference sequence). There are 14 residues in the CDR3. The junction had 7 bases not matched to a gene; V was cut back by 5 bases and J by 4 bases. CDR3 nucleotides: TGTGCCAGCAGTATGGACAGGGCAGGATACGAGCAGTACTTC. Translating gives CASSMDRAGYEQYF.

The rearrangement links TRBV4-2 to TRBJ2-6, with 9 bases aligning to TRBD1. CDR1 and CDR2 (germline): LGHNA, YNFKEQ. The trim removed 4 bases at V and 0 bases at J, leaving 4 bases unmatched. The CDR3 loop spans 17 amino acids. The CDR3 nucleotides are TGTGCCAGCAGCCCCCGGGACAGGGCCTCTGGGGCCAACGTCCTGACTTTC. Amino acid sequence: CASSPRDRASGANVLTF.

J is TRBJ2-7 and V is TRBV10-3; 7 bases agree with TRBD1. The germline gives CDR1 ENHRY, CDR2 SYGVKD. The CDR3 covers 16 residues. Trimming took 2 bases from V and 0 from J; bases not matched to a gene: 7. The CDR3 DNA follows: TGTGCCATCAGTGAGCGGAGAGGGGGCGTCTCCTACGAGCAGTACTTC. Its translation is CAISERRGGVSYEQYF.

CDR3 nucleotides: TGTGCCAGCAGCACCCGGACAGGGGGGATCTACGAGCAGTACTTC. It encodes CASSTRTGGIYEQYF. The rearrangement joins TRBV7-8 to TRBJ2-5; TRBD1 aligns across 10 bases. The DNA end favors TRBJ2-7, so the J call may be wrong. Germline CDR1 and CDR2: SGHVS and FQNEAQ. The CDR3 extends over 15 amino acids.

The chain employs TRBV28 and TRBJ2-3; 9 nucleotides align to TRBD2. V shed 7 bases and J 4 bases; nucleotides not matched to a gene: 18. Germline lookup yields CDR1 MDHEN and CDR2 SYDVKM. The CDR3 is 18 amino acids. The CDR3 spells CASTASPGSGRRSDTQYF. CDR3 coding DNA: TGTGCCAGCACGGCTTCTCCCGGTAGCGGGAGAAGGTCAGATACGCAGTATTTT.